The 8 T cell receptor beta chains reported below all come from one sample, sequenced in a study of OX40 agonist ivuxolimab in advanced cancers. The repertoire was sequenced with immunoSEQ multiplex PCR; TCRdb's copy has only in-frame clones and lacks some. The sample contains around 80,000 clones, under 85% of which appear only once. Source: CD4+ or CD8+ T cells sorted from blood, taken in a trial of the OX40 agonist ivuxolimab. The receptors were sampled from an adult with an advanced solid tumor such as melanoma, head and neck, liver or kidney cancer.

This chain joins TRBV19 and TRBJ1-1; no firm D call. This CDR3 comprises 12 residues. Per germline, CDR1 LNHDA and CDR2 SQIVND (reference sequence). V was cut by 1 base and J by 3 bases, with 3 bases left in between. The CDR3 DNA sequence: TGTGCCAGTAGTATAGGGTACACTGAAGCTTTCTTT. Translating it yields CASSIGYTEAFF.

The chain uses TRBV2 and TRBJ2-1, with 7 bases that match TRBD2. Germline lookup yields CDR1 SNHLY and CDR2 FYNNEI. The CDR3 runs to 14 residues. With 6 bases clipped from V and 4 bases from J, the junction kept 6 bases outside the gene matches. The CDR3 reads CASSGLEAYNEQFF. Here the CDR3 DNA reads TGTGCCAGCAGCGGACTAGAGGCTTACAATGAGCAGTTCTTC.

CDR3 nucleotide sequence: TGTGCCAGCAGTGAGTACGGACAGAAAAACACTGAAGCTTTCTTT. Its translation is CASSEYGQKNTEAFF. The chain links TRBV6-1 to TRBJ1-1, with a possible D match to TRBD1 (6 bases). This CDR3 comprises 15 residues. Trimming stripped 3 bases from V and 2 bases from J, with 13 bases between. CDR1 and CDR2 (germline): MNHNS, SASEGT.

The V gene is TRBV9, the J gene TRBJ1-1; D is perhaps TRBD1 (5 bases). The CDR3 contains 13 residues. Germline CDR1 reads SGDLS; CDR2 reads YYNGEE. Trimming removed 4 bases at V and 6 bases at J, with 13 bases between. CDR3 region: CASSSHSGAEAFF. The CDR3, as DNA: TGTGCCAGCAGCTCTCATTCGGGGGCTGAAGCTTTCTTT.

The chain couples TRBV4-3 to TRBJ2-2; D gene unclear. V was trimmed by 0 bases and J by 7 bases, leaving 6 bases between them. This CDR3 spans 13 amino acids. Germline V gives CDR1 LGHNA, CDR2 YSLEER. The CDR3 spells CASSQEPNGELFF. The DNA of the CDR3 is TGCGCCAGCAGCCAAGAGCCAAACGGGGAGCTGTTTTTT.

The chain joins TRBV28 to TRBJ1-1; possible D gene TRBD1, 6 bases. The V end lost 6 bases, the J end lost 4 bases, and 12 bases lay between the germline ends. CDR1 and CDR2 from the germline V gene are MDHEN and SYDVKM. This CDR3 region has 13 residues. DNA for the CDR3: TGTGCCAGCAGACGAACAGGGAGCACTGAAGCTTTCTTT. Translating it yields CASRRTGSTEAFF.

This clone was recorded only once. The CDR3 coding sequence is TGTGCCAGCAGCGAGGGACTGAACACTGAAGCTTTCTTT. Translating it yields CASSEGLNTEAFF. The chain recombines TRBV7-2 with TRBJ1-1; tentatively, D is TRBD1 (5 bases). This CDR3 is 13 amino acids long. Trimming removed 5 bases at V and 0 bases at J, with 7 bases between. Germline V gene lookup returns CDR1 SGHTA and CDR2 FQGNSA.

The V call is TRBV5-1, the J call TRBJ1-1; D gene uncertain. Per the germline V gene, CDR1 is SGHRS and CDR2 is YFSETQ. This CDR3 is built from 13 residues. V was trimmed by 0 bases and J by 4 bases, leaving 7 bases between them. In DNA, the CDR3 is TGCGCCAGCAGCTTGGCCCCTTTCACTGAAGCTTTCTTT. Translated: CASSLAPFTEAFF.